A selection of T cell receptor beta chains follows, all from one sample in a study of cytomegalovirus exposure and HLA in healthy donors. Assay: immunoSEQ multiplex PCR; the TCRdb copy retains only in-frame clones and omits some. This sample has under 200,000 clones, with roughly four fifths found just once. Source material: PBMCs. These receptors came from a woman in her forties or fifties in good health and CMV-seronegative. Each CDR3 is given with its conserved first and last residue. D genes are given only for firm matches. Clone sizes are given selectively: once, few, many, or a class where the clone is expanded.

V gene: TRBV2; J gene: TRBJ2-5; clone size: NA; D gene: TRBD2; CDR3 protein: CASSGTSGNQETQYF; CDR3 DNA: TGTGCCAGCAGTGGGACTAGCGGGAACCAAGAGACCCAGTACTTC
V gene: TRBV15; J gene: TRBJ1-1; clone size: NA; D gene: NA; CDR3 protein: CATSRERGTEAFF; CDR3 DNA: TGTGCCACCAGCAGAGAAAGGGGCACTGAAGCTTTCTTT
V gene: TRBV7-2; J gene: TRBJ2-7; clone size: NA; D gene: NA; CDR3 protein: CASSLALRSLSGLGVEQYF; CDR3 DNA: TGTGCCAGCAGCTTAGCGTTGAGGAGCCTCTCCGGTCTAGGGGTCGAGCAGTACTTC
V gene: TRBV4-3; J gene: TRBJ2-5; clone size: NA; D gene: TRBD2; CDR3 protein: CASSQDGRLGGEQYF; CDR3 DNA: TGCGCCAGCAGCCAAGACGGACGGTTGGGGGGGGAGCAGTACTTC
V gene: TRBV2; J gene: TRBJ2-3; clone size: NA; D gene: NA; CDR3 protein: CASTQGPDTQYF; CDR3 DNA: TGTGCCAGCACTCAGGGTCCAGATACGCAGTATTTT
V gene: TRBV6-1; J gene: TRBJ1-1; clone size: NA; D gene: TRBD1; CDR3 protein: CASSETGGDTEAFF; CDR3 DNA: TGTGCCAGCAGTGAAACAGGGGGTGACACTGAAGCTTTCTTT
V gene: TRBV30; J gene: TRBJ1-2; clone size: NA; D gene: NA; CDR3 protein: CALGRPGQQYGYTF; CDR3 DNA: TGTGCCCTAGGGAGGCCCGGGCAACAATATGGCTACACCTTC
V gene: TRBV5-6; J gene: TRBJ2-7; clone size: NA; D gene: NA; CDR3 protein: CASSLTGYTREQYF; CDR3 DNA: TGTGCCAGCAGCTTGACAGGGTATACACGCGAGCAGTACTTC
V gene: TRBV30; J gene: TRBJ2-7; clone size: NA; D gene: NA; CDR3 protein: CAWSRQYEQYF; CDR3 DNA: TGTGCCTGGAGTCGACAATACGAGCAGTACTTC
V gene: TRBV2; J gene: TRBJ1-4; clone size: NA; D gene: TRBD1; CDR3 protein: CASSAETGSTNEKLFF; CDR3 DNA: TGTGCCAGCAGTGCCGAGACAGGGTCTACTAATGAAAAACTGTTTTTT
V gene: TRBV5-1; J gene: TRBJ1-2; clone size: NA; D gene: TRBD1; CDR3 protein: CASSLAVDRFMGYTF; CDR3 DNA: TGCGCCAGCAGCTTGGCCGTGGACAGGTTCATGGGCTACACCTTC
V gene: TRBV27; J gene: TRBJ1-5; clone size: NA; D gene: TRBD1; CDR3 protein: CASSKIRDATGGSNQPQHF; CDR3 DNA: TGTGCCAGCAGTAAAATACGAGATGCCACAGGGGGCTCCAATCAGCCCCAGCATTTT
V gene: TRBV7-8; J gene: TRBJ2-5; clone size: NA; D gene: NA; CDR3 protein: CASSLGWRPGYQETQYF; CDR3 DNA: TGTGCCAGCAGCTTAGGCTGGAGGCCGGGGTACCAAGAGACCCAGTACTTC
V gene: TRBV10-3; J gene: TRBJ2-3; clone size: NA; D gene: TRBD2; CDR3 protein: CAIRRGTSGGQLDTQYF; CDR3 DNA: TGTGCCATCAGGAGGGGGACTAGCGGGGGGCAACTAGATACGCAGTATTTT
V gene: TRBV15; J gene: TRBJ1-1; clone size: NA; D gene: NA; CDR3 protein: CATSPKGRGRTEAFF; CDR3 DNA: TGTGCCACCAGCCCCAAAGGCAGGGGAAGAACTGAAGCTTTCTTT
V gene: TRBV19; J gene: TRBJ2-7; clone size: NA; D gene: NA; CDR3 protein: CASSIASGMGYEQYF; CDR3 DNA: TGTGCCAGTAGTATAGCGTCCGGGATGGGCTACGAGCAGTACTTC
V gene: TRBV7-2; J gene: TRBJ2-1; clone size: few; D gene: TRBD2; CDR3 protein: CASSSLHFSGGALNEQFF; CDR3 DNA: TGTGCCAGCAGCTCACTCCACTTTAGCGGGGGGGCCCTCAATGAGCAGTTCTTC
V gene: TRBV27; J gene: TRBJ2-7; clone size: NA; D gene: TRBD2; CDR3 protein: CASSAPGLEGLLYEQYF; CDR3 DNA: TGTGCCAGCAGTGCACCGGGACTAGAGGGGCTACTGTACGAGCAGTACTTC
V gene: TRBV12-5; J gene: TRBJ2-1; clone size: NA; D gene: TRBD1; CDR3 protein: CASGLGQGYEQFF; CDR3 DNA: TGTGCTAGTGGTTTGGGACAGGGCTATGAGCAGTTCTTC
V gene: TRBV7-9; J gene: TRBJ1-1; clone size: NA; D gene: TRBD1; CDR3 protein: CASSLADRENTEAFF; CDR3 DNA: TGTGCCAGCAGCTTAGCGGACAGGGAGAACACTGAAGCTTTCTTT
V gene: TRBV6-1; J gene: TRBJ2-7; clone size: NA; D gene: NA; CDR3 protein: CASSEMEGLFGEYF; CDR3 DNA: TGTGCCAGCAGTGAAATGGAAGGCTTATTTGGAGAGTACTTC
V gene: TRBV7-8; J gene: TRBJ2-7; clone size: NA; D gene: NA; CDR3 protein: CASSLVTGPREQYF; CDR3 DNA: TGTGCCAGCAGCTTAGTGACAGGCCCTCGAGAGCAGTACTTC
V gene: TRBV4-1; J gene: TRBJ2-5; clone size: NA; D gene: TRBD2; CDR3 protein: CASRPTSGSWETQYF; CDR3 DNA: TGCGCCAGCAGACCTACTAGCGGTAGTTGGGAGACCCAGTACTTC
V gene: TRBV4-1; J gene: TRBJ2-3; clone size: NA; D gene: TRBD2; CDR3 protein: CASSQGPTSGMVSDTQYF; CDR3 DNA: TGCGCCAGCAGCCAAGGCCCGACTAGCGGGATGGTTTCGGATACGCAGTATTTT
V gene: TRBV6-5; J gene: TRBJ2-7; clone size: NA; D gene: TRBD1; CDR3 protein: CASREDRTLEQYF; CDR3 DNA: TGTGCCAGCAGAGAGGACAGGACCTTAGAGCAGTACTTC
V gene: TRBV5-1; J gene: TRBJ2-7; clone size: NA; D gene: NA; CDR3 protein: CASSLDGDEQYF; CDR3 DNA: TGCGCCAGCAGCTTGGACGGGGACGAGCAGTACTTC
V gene: TRBV5-1; J gene: TRBJ2-3; clone size: NA; D gene: TRBD2; CDR3 protein: CASSLALGGDTQYF; CDR3 DNA: TGCGCCAGCAGCTTGGCCTTGGGGGGGGATACGCAGTATTTT
V gene: TRBV7-9; J gene: TRBJ2-3; clone size: NA; D gene: TRBD2; CDR3 protein: CASSPGLAVNSQYF; CDR3 DNA: TGTGCCAGCAGCCCGGGACTAGCGGTAAACTCGCAGTATTTT
V gene: TRBV5-1; J gene: TRBJ1-1; clone size: NA; D gene: NA; CDR3 protein: CASSPGTPNTEAFF; CDR3 DNA: TGCGCCAGCAGCCCCGGGACACCGAACACTGAAGCTTTCTTT
V gene: TRBV11-2; J gene: TRBJ2-7; clone size: NA; D gene: TRBD2; CDR3 protein: CASSLKGTSVGEQYF; CDR3 DNA: TGTGCCAGCAGTTTAAAGGGGACTAGCGTCGGCGAGCAGTACTTC
V gene: TRBV7-9; J gene: TRBJ1-5; clone size: NA; D gene: TRBD1; CDR3 protein: CASSLGYRGNSNQPQHF; CDR3 DNA: TGTGCCAGCAGCTTGGGATACAGGGGGAATAGCAATCAGCCCCAGCATTTT
V gene: TRBV7-9; J gene: TRBJ2-5; clone size: NA; D gene: TRBD1; CDR3 protein: CASSLGTGGGETQYF; CDR3 DNA: TGTGCCAGCAGTCTCGGGACAGGGGGCGGAGAGACCCAGTACTTC
V gene: TRBV15; J gene: TRBJ2-5; clone size: NA; D gene: TRBD1; CDR3 protein: CATSRDRQGLAETQYF; CDR3 DNA: TGTGCCACCAGCAGAGATCGACAGGGATTGGCAGAGACCCAGTACTTC
V gene: TRBV9; J gene: TRBJ2-7; clone size: NA; D gene: NA; CDR3 protein: CASSVEGGGYEQYF; CDR3 DNA: TGTGCCAGCAGCGTAGAAGGAGGAGGCTACGAGCAGTACTTC
V gene: TRBV5-6; J gene: TRBJ2-3; clone size: NA; D gene: NA; CDR3 protein: CASSGPNSPSDTQYF; CDR3 DNA: TGTGCCAGCAGCGGCCCTAACAGTCCCTCAGATACGCAGTATTTT
V gene: TRBV27; J gene: TRBJ1-2; clone size: NA; D gene: NA; CDR3 protein: CASSRTQGGVYGYTF; CDR3 DNA: TGTGCCAGCAGTCGGACACAAGGCGGGGTTTATGGCTACACCTTC
V gene: TRBV28; J gene: TRBJ1-5; clone size: few; D gene: NA; CDR3 protein: CASSPGDRTRFF; CDR3 DNA: TGTGCCAGCAGCCCTGGAGACAGGACTCGATTTTTT
V gene: TRBV30; J gene: TRBJ1-2; clone size: once; D gene: NA; CDR3 protein: CAWRKTALNYGYTF; CDR3 DNA: TGTGCCTGGAGAAAGACAGCTCTTAACTATGGCTACACCTTC
V gene: TRBV4-1; J gene: TRBJ2-2; clone size: few; D gene: TRBD1; CDR3 protein: CASSQAGQGSGELFF; CDR3 DNA: TGCGCCAGCAGCCAAGCCGGACAGGGATCCGGGGAGCTGTTTTTT
V gene: TRBV5-1; J gene: TRBJ2-5; clone size: NA; D gene: TRBD2; CDR3 protein: CASGTSGEPQETQYF; CDR3 DNA: TGCGCCAGCGGGACTAGCGGGGAGCCACAAGAGACCCAGTACTTC
V gene: TRBV11-2; J gene: TRBJ2-2; clone size: NA; D gene: NA; CDR3 protein: CASSPAPGNGELFF; CDR3 DNA: TGTGCCAGCAGCCCAGCCCCAGGGAACGGGGAGCTGTTTTTT
V gene: TRBV4-1; J gene: TRBJ2-5; clone size: NA; D gene: NA; CDR3 protein: CASSQPGTLQETQYF; CDR3 DNA: TGCGCCAGCAGCCAACCCGGGACTCTACAAGAGACCCAGTACTTC
V gene: TRBV9; J gene: TRBJ2-7; clone size: NA; D gene: NA; CDR3 protein: CASSVGNRATYEQYF; CDR3 DNA: TGTGCCAGCAGCGTAGGAAACAGAGCCACCTACGAGCAGTACTTC